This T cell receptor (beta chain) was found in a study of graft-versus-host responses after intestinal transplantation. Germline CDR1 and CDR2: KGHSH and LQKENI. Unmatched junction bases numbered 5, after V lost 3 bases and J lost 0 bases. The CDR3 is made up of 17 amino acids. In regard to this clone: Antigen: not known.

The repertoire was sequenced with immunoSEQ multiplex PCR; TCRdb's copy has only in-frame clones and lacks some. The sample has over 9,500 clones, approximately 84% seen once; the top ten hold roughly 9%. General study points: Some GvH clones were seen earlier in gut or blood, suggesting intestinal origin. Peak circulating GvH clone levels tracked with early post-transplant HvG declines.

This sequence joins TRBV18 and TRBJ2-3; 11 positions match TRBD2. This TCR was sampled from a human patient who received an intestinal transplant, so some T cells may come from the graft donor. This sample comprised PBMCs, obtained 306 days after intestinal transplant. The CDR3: CASSPSPSGRSTDTQYF. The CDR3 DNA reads TGTGCCAGCTCACCCTCGCCTAGCGGGAGGAGCACAGATACGCAGTATTTT.